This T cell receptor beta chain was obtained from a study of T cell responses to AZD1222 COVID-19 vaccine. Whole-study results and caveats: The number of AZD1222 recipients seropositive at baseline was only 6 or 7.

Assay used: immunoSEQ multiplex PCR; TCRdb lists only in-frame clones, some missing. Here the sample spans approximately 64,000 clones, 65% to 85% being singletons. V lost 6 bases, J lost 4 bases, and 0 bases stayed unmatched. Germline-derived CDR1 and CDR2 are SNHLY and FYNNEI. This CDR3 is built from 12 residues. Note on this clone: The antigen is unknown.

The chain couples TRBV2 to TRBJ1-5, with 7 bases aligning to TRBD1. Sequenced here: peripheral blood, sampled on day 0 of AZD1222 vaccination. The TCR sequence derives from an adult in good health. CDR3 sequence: CASRQGNQPQHF. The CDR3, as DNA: TGTGCCAGCAGACAGGGGAATCAGCCCCAGCATTTT.